In its sample, the clone carrying this TCR beta chain was seen many times. V lost 5 bases to trimming and J lost 2 bases; unmatched junction nucleotides: 4. CDR1 LNHNV and CDR2 YYDKDF come from the germline V gene (reference sequence). CDR3 size: 14 residues. Each cDNA got a UMI-containing oligo ligated at its 3' end. An equimolar mix of RC1.1 and RC1.2 primed the beta chain across TRBC1 and TRBC2. TCRdb fed the UMI-ligation and nested PCR reads into MiXCR, producing one record per CDR3 protein. The sample carries about 41,000 distinct CDR3 sequences, about a sixth recorded once. The sample belongs to a study of quantifying T cell responses using KT2 cells. Overall study context: RNA was reverse transcribed with TCR alpha and beta constant-region primers.

Sequencing input: PBMCs spiked with cells of the T cell clone KT2. This TCR was recovered from a human donor. This chain joins TRBV15 and TRBJ2-7; 9 bases map to TRBD1. The CDR3 reads CATSGDREPYEQYF. CDR3 coding DNA: TGTGCCACCAGCGGGGACAGGGAACCCTACGAGCAGTACTTC.